This passage covers 15 T cell receptor beta chains from one sample sequenced in a study of blood T cell repertoires in COVID-19. TCRdb's copy holds only in-frame clones and misses some; the assay was immunoSEQ multiplex PCR. The data hold 15,000 or so clones, with around 88% observed a single time. Sequenced input: peripheral blood. The receptors were gathered from a human donor in a cohort sampled during active COVID-19.

V is TRBV10-3 and J is TRBJ1-3, with 7 bases identical to TRBD1. The V gene end was trimmed by 10 bases and the J gene end by 2 bases; junction bases not matched to a gene: 8. In germline, CDR1 is ENHRY, CDR2 SYGVKD. This CDR3 has 14 residues. The CDR3 loop is CATRRQGPGNTIYF. Written as DNA, the CDR3 is TGTGCCACCAGGAGACAGGGTCCTGGAAACACCATATATTTT.

The rearrangement joins TRBV7-9 to TRBJ2-5; TRBD2 aligns across 10 bases. Germline V lookup: CDR1 SEHNR, CDR2 FQNEAQ (reference sequence). The CDR3 extends over 16 amino acids. The J segment lost 2 bases and the V segment lost 4 bases, leaving 7 bases of the junction unmatched. CDR3 amino acids: CASSSIKRGGQETQYF. The DNA of the CDR3 is TGTGCCAGCAGCTCTATTAAGCGGGGGGGACAAGAGACCCAGTACTTC.

Details on this clone: Its ends do not fully match the called genes, so a read error is possible. The chain recombines TRBV7-8 with TRBJ1-3; TRBD1 matches 10 bases. Germline CDR1 SGHVS, CDR2 FQNEAQ. The CDR3 contains 14 residues. The CDR3 DNA follows: TGTGCCAGCAGCTCAATAATGGGGGGGACAGGGGCCCGTTTT. It translates to CASSSIMGGTGARF.

The CDR3 bases are TGTGCCAGCAGCTGGGCCCTACAGGGCGACGCTTTCTTT. Protein: CASSWALQGDAFF. The chain combines TRBV7-9 with TRBJ1-1, with D possibly being TRBD1 (6 bases). The V and J ends lost 4 bases and 11 bases respectively, with 17 bases between them. CDR1 is SEHNR and CDR2 is FQNEAQ in the germline V gene (reference sequence). CDR3 length equals 13 residues.

This clone was seen more than once but under ten times. This chain links TRBV3-1 (or the pseudogene TRBV3-2) with TRBJ1-5; D is possibly TRBD1 (6 bases). The CDR3 spans 14 residues. Germline values: CDR1 LGHDT, CDR2 YNNKEL (reference sequence). V was cut by 1 base and J by 6 bases, with 10 bases left in between. This CDR3 reads CASSQAGAGQPQHF. CDR3 DNA sequence: TGTGCCAGCAGCCAAGCAGGGGCCGGTCAGCCCCAGCATTTT.

J is TRBJ1-1 and V is TRBV3-1 (or the pseudogene TRBV3-2); D uncertain. Germline CDR1 and CDR2: LGHDT and YNNKEL (reference sequence). V shed 4 bases and J shed 3 bases, with 18 bases lying between them. The CDR3 is 16 amino acids. The CDR3 reads CASSPAVSWVYTEAFF. The CDR3 DNA follows: TGTGCCAGCAGCCCTGCGGTATCTTGGGTTTACACTGAAGCTTTCTTT.

This chain joins TRBV9 and TRBJ2-5; TRBD2 matches at 14 bases. There are 16 residues in the CDR3. V shed 2 bases and J 1 base; nucleotides not matched to a gene: 1. In germline, CDR1 is SGDLS, CDR2 YYNGEE. The CDR3 bases are TGTGCCAGCAGCGTGACTAGCGGGAGGGGCCAAGAGACCCAGTACTTC. It is translated as CASSVTSGRGQETQYF.

This clone appeared once. The genes are TRBV9 and TRBJ2-5; 12 nucleotides align to TRBD2. Germline CDR1 is SGDLS and CDR2 is YYNGEE. Trimming took 3 bases from V and 5 from J; bases not matched to a gene: 5. The CDR3 loop spans 15 amino acids. Here the CDR3 reads CASSASGGAEETQYF. DNA for the CDR3: TGTGCCAGCAGCGCTAGCGGGGGGGCCGAGGAGACCCAGTACTTC.

This chain uses TRBV5-4 with TRBJ2-5, with 7 bases aligning to TRBD2. The CDR3 spans 15 residues. V dropped 4 bases and J dropped 3; count of bases not matched to a gene: 9. Germline CDR1 is SGHNT and CDR2 is YYREEE (reference sequence). CDR3 amino acids: CASSAPGLGEETQYF. The CDR3 DNA is TGTGCCAGCAGCGCCCCTGGACTAGGGGAAGAGACCCAGTACTTC.

The rearrangement uses TRBV11-3 and TRBJ2-1; 10 bases align to TRBD2. Trimming removed 5 bases from V and 8 bases from J; junction bases left unmatched: 15. The CDR3 is 17 residues long. Germline CDR1 SGHNT, CDR2 YENEEA. CDR3 sequence reads: CASSPPSGRARGYEQFF. The CDR3 DNA is TGTGCCAGCAGCCCCCCAAGCGGGAGGGCCAGGGGTTATGAGCAGTTCTTC. The whole variable domain, filled in from reference TRBV11-3 and TRBJ2-1, reads EAGVVQSPRYKIIEKKQPVAFWCNPISGHNTLYWYLQNLGQGPELLIRYENEEAVDDSQLPKDRFSAERLKGVDSTLKIQPAELGDSAVYLCASSPPSGRARGYEQFFGPGTRLTVL.

The rearrangement uses TRBV7-2 and TRBJ1-4; weak D call: TRBD1 (6 bases). Germline V gene lookup returns CDR1 SGHTA and CDR2 FQGNSA. The CDR3 is made up of 16 amino acids. V shed 0 bases and J shed 1 base, with 9 bases lying between them. CDR3 nucleotide sequence: TGTGCCAGCAGCTTAGCCGCACAGGGAACTAATGAAAAACTGTTTTTT. Translation: CASSLAAQGTNEKLFF.

This chain links TRBV19 with TRBJ1-6; the match to TRBD1 covers 8 bases. The germline V gene encodes CDR1 LNHDA and CDR2 SQIVND (reference sequence). V shed 6 bases, J shed 7 bases, and the junction held 2 bases outside the gene matches. This CDR3 has 13 residues. CDR3 sequence: CASSDRGNSPLHF. The CDR3, as DNA: TGTGCCAGTAGCGACAGGGGAAATTCACCCCTCCACTTT.

This chain links TRBV7-2 with TRBJ2-1; 8 bases map to TRBD2. Germline CDR1 reads SGHTA; CDR2 reads FQGNSA. With 4 bases clipped from V and 5 bases from J, the junction kept 4 bases outside the gene matches. This CDR3 is 14 amino acids long. The CDR3 here is CASSSGLGDNEQFF. In DNA, the CDR3 is TGTGCCAGCAGCTCGGGACTAGGGGACAATGAGCAGTTCTTC. Looking up the rest from reference TRBV7-2 and TRBJ2-1 gives the full variable domain: GAGVSQSPSNKVTEKGKDVELRCDPISGHTALYWYRQSLGQGLEFLIYFQGNSAPDKSGLPSDRFSAERTGGSVSTLTIQRTQQEDSAVYLCASSSGLGDNEQFFGPGTRLTVL.

This clone has just a few counts. The V and J genes are TRBV7-9 and TRBJ2-6; no clear D gene. Trimming removed 3 bases from V and 0 bases from J, with 3 bases in between. The length of the CDR3 is 14 residues. Germline V gene sequence: CDR1 SEHNR, CDR2 FQNEAQ (reference sequence). The CDR3 nucleotides read TGTGCCAGCAGCTTCTACTCTGGGGCCAACGTCCTGACTTTC. Residues: CASSFYSGANVLTF.

The J gene is TRBJ2-3, the V gene TRBV7-9, with 9 bases that match TRBD1. There are 16 residues in the CDR3. Germline values: CDR1 SEHNR, CDR2 FQNEAQ (reference sequence). Germline trimming cut 0 bases from V and 5 bases from J; bases unmatched to any gene: 6. CDR3 amino acids: CASSLADRGYGDTQYF. Written as DNA, the CDR3 is TGTGCCAGCAGCTTAGCGGACAGGGGTTACGGAGATACGCAGTATTTT.